The sequence of this T cell receptor (beta chain) was determined in a study of T cells in Graves' hyperthyroidism and ophthalmopathy (dated by TCRdb to the late 2010s). Notes on the research overall: Peripheral blood samples were taken at initial diagnosis, before any treatment was given. To identify TCR V-J signatures that set the groups apart, the researchers used a discovery cohort of more than 95 patients, made up of roughly 40 with Graves' ophthalmopathy and some 55 with stable Graves' hyperthyroidism. An independent validation cohort of around 20 hyperthyroidism patients and 17 patients who later progressed to ophthalmopathy tested prospective prediction of ophthalmopathy. The approximately 90 discovery patients were randomly split 7:3 into training and test sets. In about 6 Graves' hyperthyroidism patients, the study also compared T-cell repertoires from thyroid tissue with T-cell repertoires from blood. Following sampling, methimazole starting at 30 mg daily was given to hyperthyroidism patients, and high-dose intravenous methylprednisolone was given to ophthalmopathy patients. According to the paper, TCR Vbeta CDR3 sequencing was carried out on some 140 peripheral blood samples, which came from over 40 ophthalmopathy, roughly 75 hyperthyroidism and about 17 progressor patients. Findings and caveats that apply to the study as a whole: Most expanded thyroid clonotypes (frequency above 0.001) were also detected in blood, a finding suggesting that blood repertoires may reflect thyroid immune responses. In validation, the model predicted progression to ophthalmopathy with about 71% sensitivity and less than 75% specificity, a median of about six months before onset. Ophthalmopathy was separated from stable hyperthyroidism by a 13 V-J signature model, with approximately 86% sensitivity and roughly 81% specificity obtained in cross-validation and 80%/75% obtained in testing. No statistical method was used to set the sample size in advance, and investigators knew the group allocation.

Amplification of TCR beta CDR3 regions was carried out from RNA transcripts. The first round of RT-PCR for the TCR CDR3 was performed with the HTBI primer set and the Qiagen OneStep RT-PCR kit. A second multiplex PCR round built the libraries, followed by size selection and purification. Sequencing of the libraries was done on an Illumina HiSeq2000 using paired-end 100 bp reads. In the paper's pipeline: SOAPnuke was used to process the raw data, removing reads that contained adapters or uncalled bases, had a mean Phred below 15, or lacked an exact match to the constant primer or identifier. COPE v1.2.5 was used to merge high-quality paired reads, and clonotypes were defined as unique nucleotide sequences. MiTCR v1.1 was used to align the clonotypes against IMGT TRBV, TRBD and TRBJ reference segments. Analysis was restricted to V-J combinations with a frequency above 0.0001, which covered 99.2% of repertoires. The TCS score was defined as F50 (clonal expansion) divided by E x V (chaos), with BLOSUM62-based TCRdist calculated between CDR3 peptides within each V-J. Welch's t-statistics and random forest reduced around 520 V-J features to about 12, which were used in a naive Bayes classifier (R e1071). TCRdb itself trimmed the public reads at Q25 with fastp, ran MiXCR and retained productive beta chains. A single entry per CDR3 protein holds the most common genes and DNA from its merged rows. None of the V and J calls come from the authors' own analysis; TCRdb made them. This sample gives about 700,000 distinct CDR3 sequences in total; 12% to 15% of them show up just once. The leading ten clones occupy around 9.6% of the sample.

CDR1 is given as MNHGY and CDR2 as SVAAGI, both from the germline V gene. A distance of 15 bases separates the germline ends of V and J, which lose 3 bases and 7 bases respectively. Its CDR3 holds 14 amino acids, cysteine through phenylalanine. Just CDR3 DNA is preserved here, 42 bases in frame from base 1. Concerning this clonotype: The clone's antigen remains unknown. Nothing much larger sits one base from this clone, and base qualities are not available.

Stable Graves' hyperthyroidism was defined as the absence of progression to ophthalmopathy over 18 months of follow-up. Hyperthyroidism patients were newly diagnosed, had a disease duration of under 2 months, and were aged 18 to 65 years. Any patient with an uncontrolled infection, another autoimmune disease, pregnancy or lactation was excluded. Clinical symptoms, serum thyroxine and TRAb, thyroid ultrasound, and orbital computed tomography formed the basis for the diagnoses. PBMCs were isolated from approximately 10 ml of fresh peripheral blood by Ficoll-Paque density gradient centrifugation. Total RNA was extracted using Trizol reagent, and RNA quality was assessed on an Agilent 2100 Bioanalyzer.

This TCR came from a woman younger than 35 with Graves' hyperthyroidism. In this chain, TRBV6-9 is recombined with TRBJ1-2, with the identity of the D gene unclear. Material: blood. The CDR3 here reads CASSYGAYWGGYTF. The nucleotide sequence is given as TGTGCCAGCAGTTACGGCGCATACTGGGGTGGCTACACCTTC.